The 4 T cell receptor beta chains reported below all come from one sample, sequenced in a study of blood T cells in healthy people across ages. A J-beta primer mix and a sample-barcoded 5' primer were used in a second PCR of about 7 to 11 cycles. MiXCR, run by TCRdb on the 5' RACE reads, gives a single entry per CDR3 protein. The table has approximately 800,000 distinct CDR3 sequences, about half seen once. Material for sequencing was blood. Receptor source: a man older than 75 in good health.

The chain joins TRBV29-1 to TRBJ2-5; 11 bases are shared with TRBD2. The V and J ends lost 3 bases and 11 bases, in that order; junction bases with no gene match: 20. CDR1 SQVTM and CDR2 ANQGSEA come from the germline V gene. This CDR3 spans 17 amino acids. CDR3 coding DNA: TGCAGCGTTGACCCAGGACTAGCGGGCCCCCTCGGCAATGAGCAGTACTTC. This sequence encodes CSVDPGLAGPLGNEQYF. The full variable domain, with the rest looked up from reference TRBV29-1 and TRBJ2-5, is SAVISQKPSRDICQRGTSLTIQCQVDSQVTMMFWYRQQPGQSLTLIATANQGSEATYESGFVIDKFPISRPNLTFSTLTVSNMSPEDSSIYLCSVDPGLAGPLGNEQYFGPGTRLLVL.

This clonotype appeared a single time. The rearrangement links TRBV20-1 to TRBJ1-2; no clear D gene. The CDR3 consists of 12 residues. Trimming cost V 4 bases and J 2 bases, with 8 bases left between them. Germline V gene lookup returns CDR1 DFQATT and CDR2 SNEGSKA (reference sequence). The CDR3 sequence is CSANDMNYGYTF. Written as DNA, the CDR3 is TGCAGTGCTAACGATATGAACTATGGCTACACCTTC.

This clonotype was found a few times. This chain connects TRBV28 to TRBJ2-7; a weak D match, TRBD2 (6 bases). Trimming took off 10 bases at V and 1 base at J, with 11 bases between the two ends. The CDR3 is 12 residues long. Germline loops: CDR1 MDHEN, CDR2 SYDVKM. The CDR3 DNA reads TGTGCCACCACGCGGGGTTCCTACGAGCAGTACTTC. Its protein is CATTRGSYEQYF.

Concerning this clonotype: An end of the junction does not agree with germline; a read error may underlie this. CDR3 nucleotide sequence: TGCGCCACCAGTGATTTAGGGGGTTTATCGTTCAATGAGCAGTTCTTC. Translated, it gives CATSDLGGLSFNEQFF. The rearrangement joins TRBV24-1 to TRBJ2-1; D perhaps matches TRBD1 (6 bases). The CDR3 runs to 16 residues. In germline, CDR1 is KGHDR, CDR2 SFDVKD.